The next 13 T cell receptor beta chains were all read from a single sample in a study of CD8 T cells in ankylosing spondylitis. A single record per CDR3 protein comes from TCRdb applying MiXCR to the 5' RACE reads. The repertoire holds 200,000 or so distinct CDR3 sequences, with 10% to 15% as singletons. Sequenced sample: blood, either unsorted or a sorted T cell fraction (not recorded which). All receptors come from a female donor with ankylosing spondylitis or in good health (not recorded which).

This clonotype was seen ten or more times. The rearrangement links TRBV29-1 to TRBJ1-4; maybe TRBD1 (6 bases). The CDR3 loop spans 14 amino acids. The V end lost 7 bases, the J end lost 3 bases, and 15 bases lay between the germline ends. Germline-derived CDR1 and CDR2 are SQVTM and ANQGSEA. The CDR3 protein is CSASTGRANEKLFF. CDR3 DNA sequence: TGCAGCGCTTCTACAGGGCGCGCTAATGAAAAACTGTTTTTT.

The rearrangement links TRBV16 to TRBJ1-1; D remains unclear. This CDR3 is built from 11 residues. Between the trimmed V and J ends, which lost 4 bases and 7 bases, there was a span of 7 bases. CDR1 KGHSY and CDR2 FQNENV come from the germline V gene. The CDR3 is CASSRVLEAFF. Written as DNA, the CDR3 is TGTGCCAGCAGCCGAGTACTTGAAGCTTTCTTT.

This clonotype was detected ten times or more. This rearrangement joins TRBV6-2 or TRBV6-3 to TRBJ2-1; D is ambiguous. V lost 0 bases and J 12 bases, leaving 15 bases between the germline ends. Germline CDR1 reads MNHEY; CDR2 reads SVGEGT. This CDR3 contains 14 residues. The CDR3, as DNA: TGTGCCAGCAGTTACTCGAGAGTGCGATCGATGCAGTTCTTC. Protein product: CASSYSRVRSMQFF.

This clonotype was seen only a few times. This chain connects TRBV18 to TRBJ2-3; D may be TRBD1 or TRBD2 (5 bases each). CDR1 is KGHSH and CDR2 is LQKENI in the germline V gene. The CDR3 has 14 amino acids. The ends were cut back, 3 bases at V and 6 bases at J, with 13 bases in the middle. In nucleotides, the CDR3 is TGTGCCAGCTCACCCTTAGAGGGGAGTGATACGCAGTATTTT. Its translation: CASSPLEGSDTQYF.

Only a few counts were recorded for this clonotype. The chain combines TRBV10-3 with TRBJ2-7; 9 nucleotides align to TRBD2. The V gene end was trimmed by 4 bases and the J gene end by 7 bases; junction bases not matched to a gene: 8. Germline CDR1 and CDR2: ENHRY and SYGVKD. The CDR3 sequence is 14 residues long. CDR3 in DNA: TGTGCCATCAGTGTACAGCGGGAGGACCCAGAGCAGTACTTC. This encodes CAISVQREDPEQYF.

This clonotype was detected only once. This CDR3 is CASSIAGFGANVLTF. The DNA for the CDR3 is TGTGCCAGCAGTATCGCAGGGTTTGGGGCCAACGTCCTGACTTTC. The V gene is TRBV12-3 or TRBV12-4, the J gene TRBJ2-6; D may be TRBD1 (5 bases). V shed 5 bases and J shed 3 bases, with 11 bases lying between them. This CDR3 contains 15 residues.

The V call is TRBV7-9, the J call TRBJ2-3; possibly TRBD2 for D (7 bases). V shed 3 bases and J shed 4 bases, with 23 bases lying between them. Per the germline V gene, CDR1 is SEHNR and CDR2 is FQNEAQ (reference sequence). This CDR3 region has 18 residues. The chain's CDR3 is CASSLGGPYAGVADTQYF. Here the CDR3 DNA reads TGTGCCAGCAGCTTGGGGGGCCCCTACGCGGGAGTAGCAGATACGCAGTATTTT. The entire variable domain, with the rest obtained from reference TRBV7-9 and TRBJ2-3, is as follows: DTGVSQNPRHKITKRGQNVTFRCDPISEHNRLYWYRQTLGQGPEFLTYFQNEAQLEKSRLLSDRFSAERPKGSFSTLEIQRTEQGDSAMYLCASSLGGPYAGVADTQYFGPGTRLTVL.

The table lists this clonotype with many counts. In nucleotides, the CDR3 is TGTGCCACCAGCAGAGGGGTACTAGCGGGCTCCCAAGAGACCCAGTACTTC. Translation: CATSRGVLAGSQETQYF. J is TRBJ2-5 and V is TRBV15, with 9 positions matching TRBD2. Germline CDR1 is LNHNV and CDR2 is YYDKDF (reference sequence). V dropped 1 base and J dropped 1; count of bases not matched to a gene: 7. The CDR3 extends over 17 amino acids.

This clonotype appeared a few times. The rearrangement uses TRBV5-1 and TRBJ2-2, with 7 bases matching TRBD1. Trimming at V came to 1 base and at J to 4 bases, leaving 7 bases not matched to a gene. The CDR3 extends over 16 amino acids. CDR1 is SGHRS, CDR2 YFSETQ, per germline. The CDR3 coding sequence is TGCGCCAGCAGCTTGATTGGACAGGCAGGCACCGGGGAGCTGTTTTTT. Its protein is CASSLIGQAGTGELFF.

This clonotype has a count of ten or more. In DNA form, the CDR3 reads TGCGCCAGCACCGTGACGCGAACCGGGGAGCTGTTTTTT. Protein: CASTVTRTGELFF. The chain carries TRBV5-1 and TRBJ2-2, with no clear D. The germline CDR1 and CDR2 sequences are SGHRS and YFSETQ. V lost 6 bases and J 5 bases, leaving 11 bases between the germline ends. This CDR3 region has 13 residues. Full variable domain (remainder filled in from reference TRBV5-1 and TRBJ2-2): KAGVTQTPRYLIKTRGQQVTLSCSPISGHRSVSWYQQTPGQGLQFLFEYFSETQRNKGNFPGRFSGRQFSNSRSEMNVSTLELGDSALYLCASTVTRTGELFFGEGSRLTVL.

The chain is built from TRBV20-1 and TRBJ2-1, with a possible D match to TRBD2 (6 bases). CDR1 and CDR2 from the germline V gene are DFQATT and SNEGSKA (reference sequence). Trimming shortened V by 3 bases and J by 4 bases, and 13 bases separated the two germline ends. This CDR3 has 14 residues. CDR3 in amino acids: CSARSGPPYNEQFF. In DNA, the CDR3 is TGCAGTGCTAGGAGCGGGCCCCCATACAATGAGCAGTTCTTC.

Notes on this clonotype: The germline gene is not matched at one end of the junction; a read error may be the cause. The chain employs TRBV11-2 and TRBJ2-1, with 9 bases that match TRBD2. CDR3 length: 19 residues. The germline gives CDR1 SGHAT, CDR2 FQNNGV. The CDR3 protein is CASSLLVAGGPRRYNDQFF. The CDR3 DNA sequence: TGTGCCAGCAGCTTACTCGTCGCGGGAGGGCCGAGGAGGTACAATGATCAGTTCTTC.

This clonotype has at least ten counts. The rearrangement links TRBV12-3 or TRBV12-4 to TRBJ1-1; perhaps TRBD1 as D (6 bases). Trimming removed 4 bases at V and 8 bases at J, with 14 bases between. The CDR3 spans 13 residues. DNA of the CDR3: TGTGCCAGCAGTTCAGGGGTCCTACGGGAAGCTTTCTTT. It specifies CASSSGVLREAFF.